What follows are 11 T cell receptor beta chains derived from one specimen sequenced in a study of shared clonotypes between healthy human individuals. The assay was immunoSEQ multiplex PCR, and TCRdb's table has in-frame clones only and misses some. The sample records some 1,400,000 clones, approximately 96% being singletons. Sequencing was performed on naive CD4+ T cells sorted from blood. Documented subset: CD45RA+ positively selected. These TCRs come from a man aged 25-40 years in good health.

V usage is TRBV7-9 and J usage is TRBJ2-3, with a tentative D call TRBD2 (5 bases). The CDR3 contains 16 residues. Trimming left V 0 bases short and J 6 bases short, with 16 bases between. Germline loops: CDR1 SEHNR, CDR2 FQNEAQ (reference sequence). The CDR3 loop is CASSLAHPMRVDTQYF. The CDR3 nucleotides are TGTGCCAGCAGCTTAGCCCATCCTATGAGGGTCGATACGCAGTATTTT. Complete variable domain (other parts from reference TRBV7-9 and TRBJ2-3): DTGVSQNPRHKITKRGQNVTFRCDPISEHNRLYWYRQTLGQGPEFLTYFQNEAQLEKSRLLSDRFSAERPKGSFSTLEIQRTEQGDSAMYLCASSLAHPMRVDTQYFGPGTRLTVL.

This clone was detected only once. The V gene is TRBV7-9, the J gene TRBJ2-3; 8 nucleotides match TRBD2. The CDR3 is 17 amino acids. V lost 5 bases, J lost 4 bases, and 14 bases stayed unmatched. Germline V CDR1 and CDR2: SEHNR, FQNEAQ (reference sequence). The CDR3 DNA sequence: TGTGCCAGCAGCGGCCCCTTAGCGGGATCGAGTCCAGATACGCAGTATTTT. Amino acid sequence: CASSGPLAGSSPDTQYF.

The chain couples TRBV5-6 to TRBJ2-2, with D unclear. The V end was cut by 3 bases, the J end by 0 bases, with 15 bases between. The CDR3 sequence is 17 residues long. CDR1 is SGHDT, CDR2 YYEEEE, per germline. In nucleotides, the CDR3 is TGTGCCAGCAGCTACACCACAGCCATTCCGAACACCGGGGAGCTGTTTTTT. This gives the protein CASSYTTAIPNTGELFF.

This clone was detected once. The chain joins TRBV28 to TRBJ2-7; 12 bases line up with TRBD2. V gave up 2 bases and J gave up 2 bases; unmatched junction bases: 1. CDR1 is MDHEN, CDR2 SYDVKM, per germline. This CDR3 contains 15 residues. The CDR3 protein is CASSLRLAGAYEQYF. CDR3 nucleotides: TGTGCCAGCAGTTTACGACTAGCGGGAGCCTACGAGCAGTACTTC.

This chain joins TRBV5-4 and TRBJ1-3; no clear D. CDR1 SGHNT and CDR2 YYREEE come from the germline V gene (reference sequence). Trimming took off 0 bases at V and 0 bases at J, with 7 bases between the two ends. This CDR3 is built from 15 residues. The CDR3 here is CASSLASSSGNTIYF. The CDR3 coding sequence is TGTGCCAGCAGCTTGGCCAGTAGCTCTGGAAACACCATATATTTT.

The chain joins TRBV4-2 to TRBJ2-1, with 13 bases lining up with TRBD2. This CDR3 region has 16 residues. Per the germline V gene, CDR1 is LGHNA and CDR2 is YNFKEQ. J gave up 9 bases and V 3 bases, and 8 bases lay outside the gene matches. The CDR3 DNA reads TGTGCCAGCAGCCACGGACTAGCGGGAGTGGCAGTTGAGCAGTTCTTC. Translating gives CASSHGLAGVAVEQFF.

The chain links TRBV4-1 to TRBJ2-7; possible D gene TRBD2, 6 bases. This CDR3 is 15 amino acids long. V was cut by 1 base and J by 2 bases, with 12 bases left in between. Germline assignment: CDR1 MGHRA and CDR2 YSYEKL. The CDR3 coding sequence is TGCGCCAGCAGCCAAGCCCTAGCGCATACCTACGAGCAGTACTTC. Its translation is CASSQALAHTYEQYF.

This chain connects TRBV4-2 to TRBJ2-3; 13 nucleotides line up with TRBD2. From germline, CDR1 is LGHNA and CDR2 YNFKEQ. V dropped 4 bases and J dropped 3; count of bases not matched to a gene: 16. This CDR3 has 20 residues. The CDR3 DNA reads as TGTGCCAGCAGCCTCCGACCAATACCAGGACTAGCGGGAGCTACAGATACGCAGTATTTT. Its protein is CASSLRPIPGLAGATDTQYF.

The chain joins TRBV28 to TRBJ1-1, with TRBD1 as a possible D gene (5 bases). The CDR3 runs 14 residues. The V gene lost 1 base and the J gene lost 4 bases, with 10 bases spanning the gap. The germline CDR1 and CDR2 sequences are MDHEN and SYDVKM. CDR3 in DNA: TGTGCCAGCAGTTTATATTGGGGCCCCACTGAAGCTTTCTTT. Residues: CASSLYWGPTEAFF.

The chain joins TRBV7-2 to TRBJ2-6; 8 nucleotides line up with TRBD1. CDR3 length: 17 amino acids. Trimming cost V 5 bases and J 2 bases; bases outside gene matches: 8. CDR1 SGHTA and CDR2 FQGNSA come from the germline V gene. Here the CDR3 DNA reads TGTGCCAGCAGCCCAAGGACAGGGTTGGCTGGGGCCAACGTCCTGACTTTC. This sequence encodes CASSPRTGLAGANVLTF. The full variable domain, rest sourced from reference TRBV7-2 and TRBJ2-6, is GAGVSQSPSNKVTEKGKDVELRCDPISGHTALYWYRQSLGQGLEFLIYFQGNSAPDKSGLPSDRFSAERTGGSVSTLTIQRTQQEDSAVYLCASSPRTGLAGANVLTFGAGSRLTVL.

The chain is built from TRBV27 and TRBJ2-2; 8 bases line up with TRBD2. Germline trimming cut 8 bases from V and 5 bases from J; bases unmatched to any gene: 7. This CDR3 comprises 14 residues. Germline V CDR1 and CDR2: MNHEY, SMNVEV (reference sequence). This CDR3 is CASRVAGLTGELFF. The CDR3 nucleotides read TGTGCCAGCCGGGTAGCGGGGTTGACCGGGGAGCTGTTTTTT.